One sample yielded the 30 T cell receptor beta chains listed below, sequenced in a study of read filtering for tumor transcriptome and immune sequencing. The library was built from roughly 400 ng RNA with molecular barcoded adaptors for alpha/delta and beta/gamma chains. TCRdb redid the calling of the reads with MiXCR, one entry per CDR3 protein. There are 25,000 or so distinct CDR3 sequences in the sample; roughly 20% occur only once, and 17% lies in the top ten. What was sequenced was a population of CD138-negative cells sorted from bone marrow. These receptors were taken from a donor older than 35 with multiple myeloma.

This clonotype appeared many times. This CDR3 is CASSVDSNQPQHF. DNA for the CDR3: TGTGCCAGCTCAGTGGACAGCAATCAGCCCCAGCATTTT. This chain joins TRBV18 and TRBJ1-5; D uncertain. The V gene's germline CDR1 is KGHSH and CDR2 LQKENI. The CDR3 totals 13 residues. Trimming took off 5 bases at V and 1 base at J, with 6 bases between the two ends.

In this sample, this clonotype turned up many times. One base away lies a much larger clone, so this may be a sequencing read error. This chain's CDR3 is CSVEQGGRRFF. The CDR3 nucleotides read TGCAGCGTTGAACAGGGGGGGCGGCGGTTCTTC. The chain is built from TRBV29-1 and TRBJ2-1; D is perhaps TRBD1 or TRBD2 (7 bases each). Trimming removed 2 bases from V and 15 bases from J, with 14 bases in between. The CDR3 is 11 amino acids. The germline CDR1 and CDR2 sequences are SQVTM and ANQGSEA.

J is TRBJ2-2 and V is TRBV20-1, with a tentative D call TRBD1 (6 bases). The CDR3 runs to 15 residues. Germline-derived CDR1 and CDR2 are DFQATT and SNEGSKA (reference sequence). CDR3 sequence (DNA): TGCAGCGCTGGAGGTACAGGGAGATCCACCGGGGAGCTGTTTTTT. It translates to CSAGGTGRSTGELFF.

There are many counts of this clonotype. The J gene is TRBJ2-1, the V gene TRBV30; D gene ambiguous. CDR1 is GTSNPN, CDR2 SVGIG, per germline (reference sequence). The V and J ends lost 2 bases and 10 bases respectively, with 12 bases between them. The CDR3 spans 12 residues. The CDR3 protein is CAWSPNQGEQFF. CDR3 DNA sequence: TGTGCCTGGAGTCCCAATCAAGGGGAGCAGTTCTTC.

This clonotype was seen repeatedly, ten times or more. The CDR3 loop is CAIRLAGGTDTQYF. CDR3 coding DNA: TGTGCCATTCGACTAGCGGGAGGCACAGATACGCAGTATTTT. The chain employs TRBV2 and TRBJ2-3, with TRBD2 identical over 12 bases. The CDR3 runs to 14 residues. Germline V gene lookup returns CDR1 SNHLY and CDR2 FYNNEI. The ends lost 10 bases at V and 1 base at J; junction bases unmatched: 3.

This clonotype has at least ten counts. The rearrangement links TRBV28 to TRBJ2-2, with 11 bases that match TRBD2. The ends lost 7 bases at V and 2 bases at J; junction bases unmatched: 3. Germline V gene sequence: CDR1 MDHEN, CDR2 SYDVKM. The CDR3 length is 15 residues. The CDR3 DNA reads as TGTGCCAGCATCACTAGCGGGAGCAACACCGGGGAGCTGTTTTTT. It encodes CASITSGSNTGELFF. Looking up the rest from reference TRBV28 and TRBJ2-2 gives the full variable domain: DVKVTQSSRYLVKRTGEKVFLECVQDMDHENMFWYRQDPGLGLRLIYFSYDVKMKEKGDIPEGYSVSREKKERFSLILESASTNQTSMYLCASITSGSNTGELFFGEGSRLTVL.

In this sample, this clonotype turned up many times. J is TRBJ2-1 and V is TRBV20-1, with 12 bases identical to TRBD2. Trimming cost V 0 bases and J 6 bases; bases outside gene matches: 3. Germline CDR1 is DFQATT and CDR2 is SNEGSKA (reference sequence). This CDR3 is built from 15 residues. Here the CDR3 DNA reads TGCAGTGCTAGAGATCGGACTAGCGGGATCAATGAGCAGTTCTTC. Protein sequence: CSARDRTSGINEQFF.

The chain links TRBV7-9 to TRBJ2-1; 11 bases fit TRBD2. The CDR3 runs 15 residues. Germline V gene lookup returns CDR1 SEHNR and CDR2 FQNEAQ (reference sequence). V gave up 0 bases and J gave up 7 bases; unmatched junction bases: 2. CDR3 sequence: CASSLASGRVNEQFF. The CDR3 region has the DNA TGTGCCAGCAGCTTAGCTAGCGGGAGGGTGAATGAGCAGTTCTTC.

This clonotype was seen repeatedly, ten times or more. A clone one base away is much larger, so this may be a read error. The rearrangement links TRBV7-9 to TRBJ1-1; D may be TRBD1 (6 bases). Trimming took 5 bases from V and 1 from J, leaving 8 bases between them. Per the germline V gene, CDR1 is SEHNR and CDR2 is FQNEAQ (reference sequence). The CDR3 sequence is 13 residues long. CDR3 sequence reads: CASSTTGNTEAFF. DNA of the CDR3: TGTGCCAGCAGCACGACAGGGAACACTGAAGCTTTCTTT.

This clonotype was seen many times. The rearrangement joins TRBV20-1 to TRBJ2-2, with D possibly called TRBD1 or TRBD2 (5 bases each). Trimming took off 0 bases at V and 5 bases at J, with 7 bases between the two ends. Per germline, CDR1 DFQATT and CDR2 SNEGSKA (reference sequence). This CDR3 spans 13 amino acids. This CDR3 is CSARDGGTGELFF. The CDR3 nucleotides are TGCAGTGCTAGAGATGGGGGTACCGGGGAGCTGTTTTTT.

This clonotype has at least ten counts. The chain employs TRBV7-3 and TRBJ2-6, with D hard to call. V lost 5 bases and J lost 0, with 11 bases in between. Germline-derived CDR1 and CDR2 are SGHTA and FQGTGA. The CDR3 has 16 amino acids. For the CDR3, the DNA is TGTGCCAGCAGCCCCGGACCTCCCTCTGGGGCCAACGTCCTGACTTTC. This sequence encodes CASSPGPPSGANVLTF.

Comments on this clonotype: One base separates it from a far larger clone, so it is likely a read error. The rearrangement uses TRBV3-1 and TRBJ2-4; 10 bases are shared with TRBD2. The CDR3 contains 15 residues. Germline V gives CDR1 LGHDT, CDR2 YNNKEL (reference sequence). CDR3 sequence reads: CTSSQDPAGGREQYF. The CDR3 DNA sequence: TGTACCAGCAGCCAAGACCCAGCGGGAGGGCGAGAGCAGTACTTC.

This clonotype has at least ten counts. The chain's CDR3 is CASSSGASGYNEQFF. Here the CDR3 DNA reads TGCGCCAGCAGCTCCGGGGCTAGCGGATACAATGAGCAGTTCTTC. The V call is TRBV5-1, the J call TRBJ2-1; the match to TRBD2 covers 7 bases. The CDR3 consists of 15 residues. Trimming took 3 bases from V and 4 from J; bases not matched to a gene: 7. CDR1 is SGHRS, CDR2 YFSETQ, per germline.

Remarks on this clonotype: The likely explanation is a read error, given a far larger clone one base away. The chain carries TRBV7-2 and TRBJ1-1; D ambiguous. The CDR3 sequence is 15 residues long. Germline-derived CDR1 and CDR2 are SGHTA and FQGNSA. Here the CDR3 DNA reads TGTGCCAACAGCTTAGGATGGGAGAGAAGCACTGAAGCTTTCTTT. It yields the protein CANSLGWERSTEAFF.

This clonotype was seen at least ten times. The chain combines TRBV20-1 with TRBJ2-2, with a weak D call TRBD2 (6 bases). Germline CDR1 is DFQATT and CDR2 is SNEGSKA (reference sequence). V was trimmed by 3 bases and J by 7 bases, leaving 18 bases between them. The CDR3 loop spans 15 amino acids. The CDR3 DNA reads as TGCAGTGCTAGTGCTCAACTAGCTCGTGGCGGGGAGCTGTTTTTT. Its translation: CSASAQLARGGELFF.

This CDR3 reads CASSCFPSGGAYEQYF. CDR3 coding DNA: TGTGCCAGCAGCTGTTTCCCGTCGGGGGGGGCCTACGAGCAGTACTTC. This chain joins TRBV27 and TRBJ2-7, with TRBD2 matching 8 bases. The CDR3 spans 16 residues. CDR1 and CDR2 (germline): MNHEY, SMNVEV (reference sequence). V gave up 6 bases and J gave up 2 bases; unmatched junction bases: 12.

Ten or more counts support this clonotype. The chain joins TRBV29-1 to TRBJ2-6; 14 bases match TRBD2. V shed 6 bases, J shed 0 bases, and the junction held 1 base outside the gene matches. This CDR3 region has 16 residues. Germline CDR1 and CDR2: SQVTM and ANQGSEA. This chain's CDR3 is CSVGTSGSSGANVLTF. The CDR3 DNA reads TGCAGCGTCGGGACTAGCGGGAGCTCTGGGGCCAACGTCCTGACTTTC.

This clonotype was seen ten or more times. V is TRBV5-1 and J is TRBJ2-5; the match to TRBD2 covers 10 bases. The CDR3 length is 16 residues. Germline V CDR1 and CDR2: SGHRS, YFSETQ. V trimming: 2 bases; J trimming: 2 bases; junction bases outside the gene matches: 6. The chain's CDR3 is CASSFGLAAFQETQYF. CDR3 in DNA: TGCGCCAGCAGCTTTGGACTAGCGGCCTTTCAAGAGACCCAGTACTTC.

This clonotype was detected many times. V gene TRBV24-1 combines with J gene TRBJ2-1; TRBD2 aligns across 8 bases. J gave up 1 base and V 4 bases, and 8 bases lay outside the gene matches. Looked up from germline, CDR1 is KGHDR and CDR2 is SFDVKD. This CDR3 comprises 17 residues. The CDR3 protein is CATSDPTLAESYNEQFF. The CDR3 coding sequence is TGTGCCACCAGTGACCCTACACTAGCGGAATCCTACAATGAGCAGTTCTTC.

J is TRBJ2-7 and V is TRBV28; TRBD2 agrees at 8 bases. The CDR3 contains 14 residues. J lost 6 bases, V lost 4 bases, and 8 bases had no gene match. Per germline, CDR1 MDHEN and CDR2 SYDVKM. As DNA, the CDR3 is TGTGCCAGCAGTTCAGGGCTAGCGGGCTGCGAGCAGTACTTC. This translates into CASSSGLAGCEQYF. Complete variable domain (other parts from reference TRBV28 and TRBJ2-7): DVKVTQSSRYLVKRTGEKVFLECVQDMDHENMFWYRQDPGLGLRLIYFSYDVKMKEKGDIPEGYSVSREKKERFSLILESASTNQTSMYLCASSSGLAGCEQYFGPGTRLTVT.

The sample holds a few counts of this clonotype. One base away lies a much larger clone, so this may be a sequencing read error. The CDR3 does not end in the conserved phenylalanine or tryptophan, so this is likely a read error. V is TRBV7-2 and J is TRBJ2-5; no definite D call. Between the trimmed V and J ends, which lost 4 bases and 4 bases, there was a span of 4 bases. Germline lookup yields CDR1 SGHTA and CDR2 FQGNSA. CDR3 length equals 11 residues. The CDR3 DNA follows: TGTGCCAGCAGCTCGTTAGAGACCCAGTACCTC. This encodes CASSSLETQYL.

Ten or more counts support this clonotype. This chain links TRBV5-4 with TRBJ2-5; D may be TRBD2 (5 bases). The V gene's germline CDR1 is SGHNT and CDR2 YYREEE (reference sequence). The CDR3 is 17 amino acids. V was pared by 2 bases and J by 0 bases, with 17 bases between. The CDR3 region has the DNA TGTGCCAGCAGCTTAAAGCGGAGCGCCGCCAACCAAGAGACCCAGTACTTC. Translating it yields CASSLKRSAANQETQYF.

There are many counts of this clonotype. The chain employs TRBV29-1 and TRBJ2-7; D remains ambiguous. The CDR3 spans 12 residues. V was trimmed by 5 bases and J by 0 bases, leaving 8 bases between them. Germline-derived CDR1 and CDR2 are SQVTM and ANQGSEA. CDR3 in amino acids: CSVKGNSYEQYF. The CDR3 DNA reads as TGCAGCGTTAAGGGAAACTCCTACGAGCAGTACTTC.

As concerns this clonotype: A read error may explain this, as a much larger clone is one base away. V usage is TRBV20-1 and J usage is TRBJ2-1; TRBD2 agrees at 12 bases. The V segment lost 5 bases and the J segment 8 bases; nucleotides outside the gene matches: 13. Germline V gene lookup returns CDR1 DFQATT and CDR2 SNEGSKA (reference sequence). The CDR3 contains 16 residues. The chain's CDR3 is CSAGGASGRAWDEQFF. The CDR3 DNA reads as TGCAGTGCTGGAGGGGCTAGCGGGAGGGCCTGGGATGAGCAGTTCTTC.

A word on this clonotype: A single base separates this from a much larger clone, so it may be a read error. This sequence joins TRBV20-1 and TRBJ2-3; TRBD2 agrees at 7 bases. V was pared by 6 bases and J by 2 bases, with 8 bases of the junction left unmatched. Germline CDR1 is DFQATT and CDR2 is SNEGSKA (reference sequence). The CDR3 has 14 amino acids. CDR3 protein: CSATGTISTDTQYF. The CDR3 DNA reads TGCAGTGCCACGGGGACTATCTCCACAGATACGCAGTATTTT.

This clonotype occurred many times. The chain links TRBV20-1 to TRBJ2-7; TRBD1 is a possible D gene (6 bases). The CDR3 extends over 15 amino acids. Germline V CDR1 and CDR2: DFQATT, SNEGSKA (reference sequence). The V end was cut by 0 bases, the J end by 2 bases, with 14 bases between. CDR3 coding DNA: TGCAGTGCTAGAGATGGGGGCAGGGATCCCTACGAGCAGTACTTC. The encoded protein is CSARDGGRDPYEQYF.

Points on this clonotype: It is likely a read error, because the conserved phenylalanine at the end of the CDR3 is missing. V gene TRBV29-1 combines with J gene TRBJ2-2; perhaps TRBD1 as D (5 bases). The V gene's germline CDR1 is SQVTM and CDR2 ANQGSEA. CDR3 length: 13 residues. V lost 5 bases, J lost 3 bases, and 10 bases lay in between. CDR3 sequence reads: CSVYAGYTGELFS. DNA for the CDR3: TGCAGCGTTTACGCAGGGTACACCGGGGAGCTGTTTTCT.

A few counts support this clonotype. A much bigger clone sits one base away, suggesting this may be a read error. The chain has TRBV20-1 and TRBJ2-1, with a possible D match to TRBD2 (7 bases). Germline assignment: CDR1 DFQATT and CDR2 SNEGSKA (reference sequence). With 7 bases removed from V and 0 bases from J, the gap between germline ends came to 22 bases. The CDR3 runs to 17 residues. The CDR3 DNA reads as TGCAGTGTTAGGGGGAGCGGGACTCAATACTCCTACAATGAGCAGTTCTTC. It translates to CSVRGSGTQYSYNEQFF.

The table lists this clonotype with many counts. V is TRBV15 and J is TRBJ2-7; the match to TRBD2 covers 8 bases. J was trimmed by 6 bases and V by 5 bases; bases with no gene match: 12. The CDR3 runs 15 residues. Germline V gene lookup returns CDR1 LNHNV and CDR2 YYDKDF (reference sequence). CDR3 sequence: CATSEGSSGRGEQYF. CDR3 DNA sequence: TGTGCCACCAGCGAGGGGTCTAGCGGGCGTGGCGAGCAGTACTTC.

Many counts were recorded for this clonotype. CDR3 coding DNA: TGCGCCAGCTTACGGGAGTATGCAGAGACCCAGTACTTC. Its translation: CASLREYAETQYF. The rearrangement uses TRBV10-2 and TRBJ2-5; D possibly corresponds to TRBD2 (6 bases). This CDR3 spans 13 amino acids. Germline loops: CDR1 WSHSY, CDR2 SAAADI. Trimming left V 8 bases short and J 4 bases short, with 14 bases between.